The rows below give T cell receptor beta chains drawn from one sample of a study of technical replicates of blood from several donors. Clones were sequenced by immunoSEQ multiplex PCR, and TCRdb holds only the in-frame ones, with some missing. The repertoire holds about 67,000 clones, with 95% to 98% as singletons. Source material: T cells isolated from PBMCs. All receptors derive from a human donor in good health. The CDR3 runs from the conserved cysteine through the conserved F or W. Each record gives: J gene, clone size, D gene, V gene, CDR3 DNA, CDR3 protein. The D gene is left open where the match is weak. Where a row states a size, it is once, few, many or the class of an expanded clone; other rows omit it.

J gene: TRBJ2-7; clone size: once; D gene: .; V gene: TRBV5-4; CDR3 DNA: TGTGCCAGCAGCTTGGCAGGCCACGAGCAGTACTTC; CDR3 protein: CASSLAGHEQYF
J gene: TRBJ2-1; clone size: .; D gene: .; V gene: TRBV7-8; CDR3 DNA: TGTGCCAGCAGCTCCCGCTCCGGGGGGCCTTCCTACAATGAGCAGTTCTTC; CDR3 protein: CASSSRSGGPSYNEQFF
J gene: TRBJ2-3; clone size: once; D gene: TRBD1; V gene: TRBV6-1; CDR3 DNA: TGTGCCAGCAGTAGACAGGGGGCCGGCACAGATACGCAGTATTTT; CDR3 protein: CASSRQGAGTDTQYF
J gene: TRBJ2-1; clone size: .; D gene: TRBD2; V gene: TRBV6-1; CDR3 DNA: TGTGCCAGCAGTGGAGTTAGGAGATCTAGCGGGAACCATGAGCAGTTCTTC; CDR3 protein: CASSGVRRSSGNHEQFF
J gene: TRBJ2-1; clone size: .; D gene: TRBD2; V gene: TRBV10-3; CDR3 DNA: TGTGCCATCAACGGCGGGAGGGCCTCTGAGCAGTTCTTC; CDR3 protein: CAINGGRASEQFF
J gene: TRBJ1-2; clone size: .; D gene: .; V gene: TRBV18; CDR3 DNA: TGTGCCAGCTCACCGACTATGGGGGAGGAGAACTATGGCTACACCTTC; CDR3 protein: CASSPTMGEENYGYTF
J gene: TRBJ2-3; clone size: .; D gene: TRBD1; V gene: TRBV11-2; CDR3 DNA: TGTGCCAGCAGCGTCCACAGGGGGCGAGCAGATACGCAGTATTTT; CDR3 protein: CASSVHRGRADTQYF
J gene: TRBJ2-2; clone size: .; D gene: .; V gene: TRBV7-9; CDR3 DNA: TGTGCCAGCAGCTTAGTTCTAGGCGCCGGGGAGCTGTTTTTT; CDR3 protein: CASSLVLGAGELFF
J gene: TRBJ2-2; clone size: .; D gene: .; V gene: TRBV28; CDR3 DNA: TGTGCCAGCCGCCGGTACGGCGGGATAAGCACCGGGGAGCTGTTTTTT; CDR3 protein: CASRRYGGISTGELFF
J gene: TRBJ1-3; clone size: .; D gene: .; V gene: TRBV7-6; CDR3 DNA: TGTGCCAGCAGTATTAGGGAGGGGGGCCTATCTGGAAACACCATATATTTT; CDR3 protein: CASSIREGGLSGNTIYF
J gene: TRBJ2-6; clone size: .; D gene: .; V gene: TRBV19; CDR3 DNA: TGTGCCAGTAGTATCCAGTGGAGGACTGGGGCCAACGTCCTGACTTTC; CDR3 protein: CASSIQWRTGANVLTF
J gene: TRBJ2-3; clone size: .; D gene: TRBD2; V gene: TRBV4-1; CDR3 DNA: TGCGCCAGCAGCTCAGGGACTAGCGGGAACCCAGATACGCAGTATTTT; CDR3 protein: CASSSGTSGNPDTQYF
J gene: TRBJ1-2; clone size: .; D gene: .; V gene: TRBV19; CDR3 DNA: TGTGCCAGTAGCCGACAGGTCTATGGCTACACCTTC; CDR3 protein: CASSRQVYGYTF
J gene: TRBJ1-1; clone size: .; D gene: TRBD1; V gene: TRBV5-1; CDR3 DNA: TGCGCCAGCAGCCTCCGACAGGGACCGAACACTGAAGCTTTCTTT; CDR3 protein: CASSLRQGPNTEAFF
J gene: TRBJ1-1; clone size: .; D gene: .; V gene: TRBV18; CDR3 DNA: TGTGCCAGCTCAGAGGCAGAGAACACTGAAGCTTTCTTT; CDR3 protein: CASSEAENTEAFF
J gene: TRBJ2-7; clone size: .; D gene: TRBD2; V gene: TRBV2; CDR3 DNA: TGTGCCAGCCGGGGGGGGGCCTACGAGCAGTACTTC; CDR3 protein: CASRGGAYEQYF
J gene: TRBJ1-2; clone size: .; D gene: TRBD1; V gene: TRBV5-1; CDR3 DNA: TGCGCCAGCAGCTGGGGGGACAGGGGCCGAGCTAACTATGGCTACACCTTC; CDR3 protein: CASSWGDRGRANYGYTF
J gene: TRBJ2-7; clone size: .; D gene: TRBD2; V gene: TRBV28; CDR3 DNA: TGTGCCAGCAGACGATCGGGACTATCCTACGAGCAGTACTTC; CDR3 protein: CASRRSGLSYEQYF
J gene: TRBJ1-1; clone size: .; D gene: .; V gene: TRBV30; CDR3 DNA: TGTGCGAAGGTGGGCTCCACTGAAGCTTTCTTT; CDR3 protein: CAKVGSTEAFF
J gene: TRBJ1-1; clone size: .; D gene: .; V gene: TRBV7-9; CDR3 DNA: TGTGCCAGCAGCCAAAATACTGAAGCTTTCTTT; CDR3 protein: CASSQNTEAFF
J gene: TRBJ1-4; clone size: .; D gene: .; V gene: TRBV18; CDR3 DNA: TGTGCCAGCTCACCATTACGGGGAAGCGAGGAAAAACTGTTTTTT; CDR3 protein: CASSPLRGSEEKLFF
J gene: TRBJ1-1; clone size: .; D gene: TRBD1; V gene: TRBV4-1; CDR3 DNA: TGCGCCAGCAGCCAAGGAAGGACAGGGGGAGCTTTCTTT; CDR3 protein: CASSQGRTGGAFF
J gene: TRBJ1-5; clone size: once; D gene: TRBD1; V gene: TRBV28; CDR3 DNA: TGTGCCAGCAGCCGCGGACAGGGGAATCAGCCCCAGCATTTT; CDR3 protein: CASSRGQGNQPQHF
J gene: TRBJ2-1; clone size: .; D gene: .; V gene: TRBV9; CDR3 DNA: TGTGCCAGCAGCGCCGCCGACAATCGGAGGAGGTCGCAGTTCTTC; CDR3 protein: CASSAADNRRRSQFF
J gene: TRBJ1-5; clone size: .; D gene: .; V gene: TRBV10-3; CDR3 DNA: TGTGCCATCTCCCTGGCCGACAATCAGCCCCAGCATTTT; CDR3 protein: CAISLADNQPQHF
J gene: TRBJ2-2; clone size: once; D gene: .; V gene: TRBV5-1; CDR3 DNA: TGCGCCAGCAGCTTGATCAACGGGGAGCTGTTTTTT; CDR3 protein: CASSLINGELFF
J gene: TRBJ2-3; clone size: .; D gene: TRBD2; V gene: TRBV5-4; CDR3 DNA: TGTGCCAGCAGCTTGGAAGAGGTATTTAGCGGGACCACAGATACGCAGTATTTT; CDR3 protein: CASSLEEVFSGTTDTQYF
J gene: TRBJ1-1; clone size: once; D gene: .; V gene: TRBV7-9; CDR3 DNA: TGTGCCAGCAGTTATGTTAGAGGTATGAACACTGAAGCTTTCTTT; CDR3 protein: CASSYVRGMNTEAFF
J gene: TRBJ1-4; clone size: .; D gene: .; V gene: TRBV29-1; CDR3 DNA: TGCAGCGTTACTGACAGAGTCCTTAATGAAAAACTGTTTTTT; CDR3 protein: CSVTDRVLNEKLFF
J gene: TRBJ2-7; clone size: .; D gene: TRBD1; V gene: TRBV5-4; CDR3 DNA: TGTGCCAGCAGCCGTCCCGGGACAGGGACCAACTACGAGCAGTACTTC; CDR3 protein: CASSRPGTGTNYEQYF
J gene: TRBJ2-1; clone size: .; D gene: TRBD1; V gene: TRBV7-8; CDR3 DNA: TGTGCCAGCAGCTCCAGGGGGAAAGTGACCTACAATGAGCAGTTCTTC; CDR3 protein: CASSSRGKVTYNEQFF
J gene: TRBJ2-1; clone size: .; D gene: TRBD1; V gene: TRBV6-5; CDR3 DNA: TGTGCCAGCAGTTCCGGGACAGTAAACAATGAGCAGTTCTTC; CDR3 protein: CASSSGTVNNEQFF
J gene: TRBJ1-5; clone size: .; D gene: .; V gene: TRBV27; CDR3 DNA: TGTGCCAGCAGGGCAGGGGCCCGCAATCAGCCCCAGCATTTT; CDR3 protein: CASRAGARNQPQHF
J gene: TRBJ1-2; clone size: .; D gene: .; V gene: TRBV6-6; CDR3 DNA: TGTGCCAGCAGTTTCGACAGGAACTATGGCTACACCTTC; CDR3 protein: CASSFDRNYGYTF
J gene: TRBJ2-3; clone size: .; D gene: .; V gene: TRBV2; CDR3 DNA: TGTGCCAGCAGCGGACTACCGAATTTGGATTTT; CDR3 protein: CASSGLPNLDF
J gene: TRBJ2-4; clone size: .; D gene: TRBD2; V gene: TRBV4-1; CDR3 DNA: TGCGCCAGCAGCCGAGCGACTAGCGACAAAAACATTCAGTACTTC; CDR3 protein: CASSRATSDKNIQYF
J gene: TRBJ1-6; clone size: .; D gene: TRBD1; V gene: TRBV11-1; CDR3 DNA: TGTGCCAGCAGCTTCCGGGACAGATCGTTCTATAATTCACCCCTCCACTTT; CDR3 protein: CASSFRDRSFYNSPLHF
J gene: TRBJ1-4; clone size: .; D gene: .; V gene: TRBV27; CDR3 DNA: TGTGCCAGCAGAAGGACAGCCACTAATGAAAAACTGTTTTTT; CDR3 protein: CASRRTATNEKLFF
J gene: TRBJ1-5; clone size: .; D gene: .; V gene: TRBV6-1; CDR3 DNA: TGTGCCAGCAGCCCCGAGAGGGATCAGCCCCAGCATTTT; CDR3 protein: CASSPERDQPQHF
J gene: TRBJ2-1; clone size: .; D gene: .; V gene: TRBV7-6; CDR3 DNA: TGTGCCAGCAGCCTATCGGCGGGCCTACGCGAGCAGTTCTTC; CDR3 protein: CASSLSAGLREQFF
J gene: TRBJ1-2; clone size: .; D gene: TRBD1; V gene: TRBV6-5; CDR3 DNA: TGTGCCAGCAGAGGGGACAGGGGGCACAGGTATGGCTACACCTTC; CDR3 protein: CASRGDRGHRYGYTF
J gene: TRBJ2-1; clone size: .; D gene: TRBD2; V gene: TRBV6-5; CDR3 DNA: TGTGCCAGCGGCGAGACGGGAGGGACCTACAATGAGCAGTTCTTC; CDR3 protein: CASGETGGTYNEQFF
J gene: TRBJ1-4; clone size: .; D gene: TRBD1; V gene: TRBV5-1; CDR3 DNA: TGCGCCAGCAGCTTCTTTCCCAGGGGGACAACTAATGAAAAACTGTTTTTT; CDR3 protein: CASSFFPRGTTNEKLFF
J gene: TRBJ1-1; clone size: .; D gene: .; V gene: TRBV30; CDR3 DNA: TGTGCCTGGAGTTTGGCACGTGAAGCTTTCTTT; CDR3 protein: CAWSLAREAFF
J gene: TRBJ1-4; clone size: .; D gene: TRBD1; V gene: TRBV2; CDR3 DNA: TGTGCCAGCAGCGACGGACAGGTTCTTGAAAAACTGTTTTTT; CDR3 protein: CASSDGQVLEKLFF
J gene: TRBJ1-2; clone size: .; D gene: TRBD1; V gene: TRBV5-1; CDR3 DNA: TGCGCCAGCAGCCGCACGACAGGGACCTTTTCTAACTATGGCTACACCTTC; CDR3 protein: CASSRTTGTFSNYGYTF
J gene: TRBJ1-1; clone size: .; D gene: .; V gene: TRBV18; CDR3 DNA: TGTGCCAGCTCTTCCGTGACAGGATCCTATGAAGCTTTCTTT; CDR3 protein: CASSSVTGSYEAFF
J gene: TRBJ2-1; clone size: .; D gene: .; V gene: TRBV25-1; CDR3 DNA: TGTGCCAGCAGTGACCTCTCAGGTGCCAATGAGCAGTTCTTC; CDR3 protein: CASSDLSGANEQFF
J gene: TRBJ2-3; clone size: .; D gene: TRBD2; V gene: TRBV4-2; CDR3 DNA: TGTGCCAGCAGCCAAGAACAAGTAGCGGGAGGGCCAGATACGCAGTATTTT; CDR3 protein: CASSQEQVAGGPDTQYF
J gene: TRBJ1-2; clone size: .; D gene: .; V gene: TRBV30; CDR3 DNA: TGTGCCTGGAACAGGGTCTCCGGCTACACCTTC; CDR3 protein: CAWNRVSGYTF
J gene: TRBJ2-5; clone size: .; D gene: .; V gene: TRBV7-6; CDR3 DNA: TGTGCCAGCAGCTTAACGCAGGGAAAAGAGACCCAGTACTTC; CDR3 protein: CASSLTQGKETQYF
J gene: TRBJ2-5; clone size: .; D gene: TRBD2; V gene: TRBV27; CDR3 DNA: TGTGCCAGCAGGTTAGCGGGAGGGTACCAAGAGACCCAGTACTTC; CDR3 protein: CASRLAGGYQETQYF
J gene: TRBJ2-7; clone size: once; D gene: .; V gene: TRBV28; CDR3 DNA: TGTGCCAGCAGTAGGGGCGAGCAGTACTTC; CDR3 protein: CASSRGEQYF
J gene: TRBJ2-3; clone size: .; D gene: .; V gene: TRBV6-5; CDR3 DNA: TGTGCCAGCAGTTACGGCGGCGGGCGCACAGATACGCAGTATTTT; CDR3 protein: CASSYGGGRTDTQYF
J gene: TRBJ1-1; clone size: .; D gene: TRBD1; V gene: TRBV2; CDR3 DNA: TGTGCCAGCAGTAGACAGGGGGCCCCTGAAGCTTTCTTT; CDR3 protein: CASSRQGAPEAFF
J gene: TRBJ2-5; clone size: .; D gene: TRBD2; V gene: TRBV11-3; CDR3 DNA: TGTGCCAGCAGCAAACGGACTAGCGGGGGAGAGACCCAGTACTTC; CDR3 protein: CASSKRTSGGETQYF
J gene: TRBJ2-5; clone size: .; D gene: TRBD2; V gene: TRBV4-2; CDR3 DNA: TGTGCCAGCAGCCAAGGGGGACTAGTTTCCCAGTACTTC; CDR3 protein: CASSQGGLVSQYF
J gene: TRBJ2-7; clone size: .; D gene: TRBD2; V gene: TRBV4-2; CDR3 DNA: TGTGCCAGCAGCCAAGTAGGTACTAGCGCCTCCTACGAGCAGTACTTC; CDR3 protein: CASSQVGTSASYEQYF